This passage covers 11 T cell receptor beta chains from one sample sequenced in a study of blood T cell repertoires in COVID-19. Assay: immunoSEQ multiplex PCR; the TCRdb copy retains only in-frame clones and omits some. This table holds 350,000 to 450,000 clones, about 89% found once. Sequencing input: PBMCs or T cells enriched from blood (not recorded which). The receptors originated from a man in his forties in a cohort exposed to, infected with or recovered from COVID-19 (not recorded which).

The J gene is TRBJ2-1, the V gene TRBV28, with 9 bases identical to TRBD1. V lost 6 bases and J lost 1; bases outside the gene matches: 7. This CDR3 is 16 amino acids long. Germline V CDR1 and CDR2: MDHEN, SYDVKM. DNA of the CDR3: TGTGCCAGCAGGCGACAGGGGGTGGGTTCCTACAATGAGCAGTTCTTC. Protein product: CASRRQGVGSYNEQFF.

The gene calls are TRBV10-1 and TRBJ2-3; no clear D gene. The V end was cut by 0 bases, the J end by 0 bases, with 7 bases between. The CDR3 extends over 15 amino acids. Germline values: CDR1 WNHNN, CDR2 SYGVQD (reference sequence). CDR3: CASSESGSSTDTQYF. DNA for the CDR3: TGCGCCAGCAGTGAGTCGGGCTCTAGCACAGATACGCAGTATTTT.

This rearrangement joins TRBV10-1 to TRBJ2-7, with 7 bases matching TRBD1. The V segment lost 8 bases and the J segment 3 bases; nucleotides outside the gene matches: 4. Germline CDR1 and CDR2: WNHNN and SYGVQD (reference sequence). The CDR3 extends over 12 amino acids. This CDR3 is CASSGGGYEQYF. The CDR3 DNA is TGCGCCAGCTCAGGGGGTGGCTACGAGCAGTACTTC.

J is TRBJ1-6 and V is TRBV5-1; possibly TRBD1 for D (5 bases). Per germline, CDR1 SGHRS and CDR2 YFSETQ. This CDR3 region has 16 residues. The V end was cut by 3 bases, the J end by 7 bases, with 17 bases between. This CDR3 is CASSSGGGVQNSPLHF. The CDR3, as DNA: TGCGCCAGCAGCTCCGGAGGAGGGGTCCAAAATTCACCCCTCCACTTT.

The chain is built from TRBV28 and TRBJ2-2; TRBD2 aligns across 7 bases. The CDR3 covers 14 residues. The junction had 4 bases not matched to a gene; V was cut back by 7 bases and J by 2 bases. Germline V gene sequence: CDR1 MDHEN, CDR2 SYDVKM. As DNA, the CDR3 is TGTGCCAGCATCCGGGACTATAACACCGGGGAGCTGTTTTTT. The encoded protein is CASIRDYNTGELFF.

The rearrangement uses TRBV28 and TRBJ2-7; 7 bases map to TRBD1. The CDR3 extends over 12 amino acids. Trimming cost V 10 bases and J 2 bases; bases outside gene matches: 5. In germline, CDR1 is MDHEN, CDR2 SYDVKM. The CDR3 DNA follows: TGTGCCATCCAGGGGACAGCCTACGAGCAGTACTTC. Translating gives CAIQGTAYEQYF.

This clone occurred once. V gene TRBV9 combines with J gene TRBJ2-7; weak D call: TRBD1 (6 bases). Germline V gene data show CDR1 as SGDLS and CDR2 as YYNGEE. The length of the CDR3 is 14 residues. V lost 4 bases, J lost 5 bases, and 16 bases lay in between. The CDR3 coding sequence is TGTGCCAGCAGCCCCTACAGGGATCGGAACGAGCAGTACTTC. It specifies CASSPYRDRNEQYF.

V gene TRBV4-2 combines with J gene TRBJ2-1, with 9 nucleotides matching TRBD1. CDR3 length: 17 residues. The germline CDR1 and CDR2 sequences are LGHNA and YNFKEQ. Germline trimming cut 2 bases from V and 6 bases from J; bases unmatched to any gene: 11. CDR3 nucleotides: TGTGCCAGCAGCCAACATCCCCCGGGACAGGGAAGCAATGAGCAGTTCTTC. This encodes CASSQHPPGQGSNEQFF.

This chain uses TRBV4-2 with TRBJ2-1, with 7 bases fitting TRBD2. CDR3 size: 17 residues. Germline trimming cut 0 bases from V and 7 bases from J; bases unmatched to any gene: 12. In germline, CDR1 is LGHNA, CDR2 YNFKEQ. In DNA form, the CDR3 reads TGTGCCAGCAGCCAAGATTGGTCCCTAGCGGAGGGGAATGAGCAGTTCTTC. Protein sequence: CASSQDWSLAEGNEQFF.

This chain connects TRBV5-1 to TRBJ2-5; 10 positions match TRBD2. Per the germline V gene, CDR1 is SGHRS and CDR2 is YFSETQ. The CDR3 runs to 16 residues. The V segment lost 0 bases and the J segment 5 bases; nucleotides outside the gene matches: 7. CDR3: CASSLGLAGLGETQYF. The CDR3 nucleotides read TGCGCCAGCAGCTTGGGACTAGCGGGTTTGGGTGAGACCCAGTACTTC.

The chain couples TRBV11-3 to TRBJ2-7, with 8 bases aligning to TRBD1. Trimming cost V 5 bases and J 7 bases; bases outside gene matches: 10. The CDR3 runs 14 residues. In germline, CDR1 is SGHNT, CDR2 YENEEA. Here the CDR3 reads CASSKDRDLGEQYF. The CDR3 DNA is TGTGCCAGCAGCAAGGACAGGGACCTAGGAGAGCAGTACTTC.